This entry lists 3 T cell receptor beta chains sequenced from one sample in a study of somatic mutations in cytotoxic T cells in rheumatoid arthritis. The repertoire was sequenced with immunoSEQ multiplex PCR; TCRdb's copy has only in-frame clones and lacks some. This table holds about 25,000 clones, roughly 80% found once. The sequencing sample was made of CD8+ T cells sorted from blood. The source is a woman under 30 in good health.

CDR3 in amino acids: CASSPPEGAGELFF. As DNA, the CDR3 is TGTGCCAGCTCACCACCGGAGGGTGCCGGGGAGCTGTTTTTT. The chain recombines TRBV18 with TRBJ2-2; maybe TRBD2 (6 bases). The CDR3 has 14 amino acids. Trimming removed 0 bases from V and 6 bases from J, with 8 bases in between. CDR1 is KGHSH, CDR2 LQKENI, per germline.

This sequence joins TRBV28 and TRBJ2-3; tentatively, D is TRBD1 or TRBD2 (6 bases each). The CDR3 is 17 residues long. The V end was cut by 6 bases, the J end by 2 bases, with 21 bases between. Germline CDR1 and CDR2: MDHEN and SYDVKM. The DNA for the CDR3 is TGTGCCAGCAGCGACCCTCTCACAGGGAGGACCACAGATACGCAGTATTTT. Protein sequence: CASSDPLTGRTTDTQYF.

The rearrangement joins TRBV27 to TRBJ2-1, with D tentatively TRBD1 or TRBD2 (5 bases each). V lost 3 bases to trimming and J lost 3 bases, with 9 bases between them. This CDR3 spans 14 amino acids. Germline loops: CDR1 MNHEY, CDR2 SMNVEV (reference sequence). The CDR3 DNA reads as TGTGCCAGCAGTTTCCTTGGGGGCTACAATGAGCAGTTCTTC. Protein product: CASSFLGGYNEQFF.